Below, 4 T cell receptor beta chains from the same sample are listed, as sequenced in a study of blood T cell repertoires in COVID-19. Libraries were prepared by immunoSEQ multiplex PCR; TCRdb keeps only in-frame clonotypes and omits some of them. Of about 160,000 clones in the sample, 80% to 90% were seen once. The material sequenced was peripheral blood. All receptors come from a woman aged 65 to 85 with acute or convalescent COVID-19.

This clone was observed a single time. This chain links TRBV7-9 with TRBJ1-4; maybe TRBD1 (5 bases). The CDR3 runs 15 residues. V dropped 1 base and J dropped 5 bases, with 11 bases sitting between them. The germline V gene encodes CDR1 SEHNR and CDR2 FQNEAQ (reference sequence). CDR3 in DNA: TGTGCCAGCAGCTTAGGCGGGGGTGTGAATGAAAAACTGTTTTTT. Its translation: CASSLGGGVNEKLFF.

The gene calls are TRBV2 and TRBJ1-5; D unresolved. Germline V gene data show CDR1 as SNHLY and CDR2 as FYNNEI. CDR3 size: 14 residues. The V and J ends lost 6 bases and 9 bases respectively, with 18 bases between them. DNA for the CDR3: TGTGCCAGCAGAGAGGGCAGCCGGACTTCGCCCCAGCATTTT. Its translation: CASREGSRTSPQHF.

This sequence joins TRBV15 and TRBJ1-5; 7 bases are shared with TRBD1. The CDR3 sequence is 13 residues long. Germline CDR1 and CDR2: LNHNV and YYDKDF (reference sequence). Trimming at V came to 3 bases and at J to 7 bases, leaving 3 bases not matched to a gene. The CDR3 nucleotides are TGTGCCACCAGCAGGCAACAGGGGCAGCCCCAGCATTTT. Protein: CATSRQQGQPQHF.

CDR3 nucleotides: TGCGCCAGCAGCCAAGATGATAACAGGGGGCTCGGAACCTACGAGCAGTACTTC. Translated, it gives CASSQDDNRGLGTYEQYF. The rearrangement links TRBV4-1 to TRBJ2-7; 9 nucleotides align to TRBD1. The CDR3 covers 18 residues. The ends lost 0 bases at V and 2 bases at J; junction bases unmatched: 11. Germline V gene lookup returns CDR1 MGHRA and CDR2 YSYEKL.